A selection of T cell receptor beta chains follows, all from one sample in a study of cytomegalovirus exposure and HLA in healthy donors. Clones were read by immunoSEQ multiplex PCR, and TCRdb kept only the in-frame ones, dropping some. This table holds some 130,000 clones, approximately 87% found once. Sequenced material: PBMCs. The receptors originated from a man younger than 30 in good health and CMV-seronegative. CDR3s include the opening cysteine and the closing phenylalanine or tryptophan. D genes are given only for firm matches. Some rows mark clone size as missing; the rest say once, few, many or name a class of expanded clone.

J gene: TRBJ2-1
CDR3 length: 16
clone size: NA
V gene: TRBV5-6
D gene: NA
CDR3 protein: CASSSIRGSSYNEQFF
CDR3 DNA: TGTGCCAGCAGTTCTATTAGAGGGAGCTCCTACAATGAGCAGTTCTTC

J gene: TRBJ2-2
CDR3 length: 14
clone size: once
V gene: TRBV5-1
D gene: TRBD1
CDR3 protein: CASSRTGNTGELFF
CDR3 DNA: TGCGCCAGCAGCCGGACAGGGAACACCGGGGAGCTGTTTTTT

J gene: TRBJ2-4
CDR3 length: 17
clone size: NA
V gene: TRBV5-6
D gene: TRBD1
CDR3 protein: CASSSNHLEWDRNIQYF
CDR3 DNA: TGTGCCAGCAGCTCTAACCACTTAGAATGGGACAGAAACATTCAGTACTTC

J gene: TRBJ1-5
CDR3 length: 16
clone size: many
V gene: TRBV14
D gene: NA
CDR3 protein: CASSQRDTPSNQPQHF
CDR3 DNA: TGTGCCAGCAGCCAGAGGGACACCCCAAGCAATCAGCCCCAGCATTTT

J gene: TRBJ2-1
CDR3 length: 15
clone size: NA
V gene: TRBV11-3
D gene: TRBD2
CDR3 protein: CASSFSAGVYNEQFF
CDR3 DNA: TGTGCCAGCAGCTTTTCTGCGGGAGTCTACAATGAGCAGTTCTTC

J gene: TRBJ2-7
CDR3 length: 13
clone size: NA
V gene: TRBV10-2
D gene: TRBD2
CDR3 protein: CASSEWTSSEQYF
CDR3 DNA: TGCGCCAGCAGTGAGTGGACTAGCTCCGAGCAGTACTTC

J gene: TRBJ2-5
CDR3 length: 15
clone size: NA
V gene: TRBV7-2
D gene: TRBD2
CDR3 protein: CASSEGGGGQETQYF
CDR3 DNA: TGTGCCAGCAGTGAAGGTGGGGGGGGTCAAGAGACCCAGTACTTC

J gene: TRBJ2-1
CDR3 length: 17
clone size: NA
V gene: TRBV11-2
D gene: TRBD2
CDR3 protein: CASSPPLGREGYNEQFF
CDR3 DNA: TGTGCCAGCAGCCCCCCTTTGGGGCGGGAGGGCTACAATGAGCAGTTCTTC

J gene: TRBJ2-3
CDR3 length: 15
clone size: NA
V gene: TRBV15
D gene: NA
CDR3 protein: CATSGHRSSTDTQYF
CDR3 DNA: TGTGCCACCAGCGGCCACAGGTCGAGCACAGATACGCAGTATTTT

J gene: TRBJ1-2
CDR3 length: 12
clone size: NA
V gene: TRBV19
D gene: NA
CDR3 protein: CATLRDSYGYTF
CDR3 DNA: TGTGCCACTTTGAGGGACTCCTATGGCTACACCTTC

J gene: TRBJ2-1
CDR3 length: 13
clone size: once
V gene: TRBV12-5
D gene: TRBD2
CDR3 protein: CASGAGVYNEQFF
CDR3 DNA: TGTGCTAGTGGGGCGGGGGTTTACAATGAGCAGTTCTTC

J gene: TRBJ1-5
CDR3 length: 12
clone size: NA
V gene: TRBV19
D gene: NA
CDR3 protein: CASSMTAQPQHF
CDR3 DNA: TGTGCCAGTAGTATGACTGCTCAGCCCCAGCATTTT

J gene: TRBJ2-1
CDR3 length: 15
clone size: NA
V gene: TRBV7-9
D gene: TRBD2
CDR3 protein: CASSYERGGLLEQFF
CDR3 DNA: TGTGCCAGCAGCTATGAGCGGGGGGGCCTTCTTGAGCAGTTCTTC

J gene: TRBJ2-5
CDR3 length: 11
clone size: NA
V gene: TRBV20-1
D gene: NA
CDR3 protein: CSASGGETQYF
CDR3 DNA: TGCAGTGCTAGCGGCGGGGAGACCCAGTACTTC

J gene: TRBJ2-1
CDR3 length: 12
clone size: NA
V gene: TRBV7-2
D gene: NA
CDR3 protein: CASSWKRDEQFF
CDR3 DNA: TGTGCCAGCAGCTGGAAGAGGGATGAGCAGTTCTTC

J gene: TRBJ2-4
CDR3 length: 14
clone size: few
V gene: TRBV11-2
D gene: NA
CDR3 protein: CASSLQVPLGIQYF
CDR3 DNA: TGTGCCAGCAGCTTACAGGTTCCCCTCGGCATTCAGTACTTC

J gene: TRBJ2-3
CDR3 length: 16
clone size: NA
V gene: TRBV7-9
D gene: TRBD1
CDR3 protein: CASSWRTGGISNTQYF
CDR3 DNA: TGTGCCAGCAGCTGGCGAACAGGGGGCATCTCTAATACGCAGTATTTT

J gene: TRBJ2-1
CDR3 length: 16
clone size: NA
V gene: TRBV5-1
D gene: TRBD1
CDR3 protein: CASSFDPGTGNNEQFF
CDR3 DNA: TGCGCCAGCAGCTTCGACCCTGGGACAGGGAACAATGAGCAGTTCTTC

J gene: TRBJ2-7
CDR3 length: 15
clone size: NA
V gene: TRBV6-5
D gene: NA
CDR3 protein: CASSPQGLGSYEQYF
CDR3 DNA: TGTGCCAGCAGTCCCCAGGGGCTCGGCTCCTACGAGCAGTACTTC

J gene: TRBJ2-7
CDR3 length: 15
clone size: NA
V gene: TRBV27
D gene: TRBD1
CDR3 protein: CASSPGQGARYEQYF
CDR3 DNA: TGTGCCAGCAGTCCGGGACAGGGGGCGCGATACGAGCAGTACTTC

J gene: TRBJ2-7
CDR3 length: 11
clone size: NA
V gene: TRBV7-9
D gene: NA
CDR3 protein: CASSLTYEQYF
CDR3 DNA: TGTGCCAGCAGCTTGACATACGAGCAGTACTTC

J gene: TRBJ2-5
CDR3 length: 19
clone size: few
V gene: TRBV28
D gene: TRBD1
CDR3 protein: CASRSTFGTGMVSRETQYF
CDR3 DNA: TGTGCCAGCAGATCCACCTTTGGGACAGGGATGGTTAGCCGGGAGACCCAGTACTTC

J gene: TRBJ2-2
CDR3 length: 15
clone size: once
V gene: TRBV2
D gene: TRBD1
CDR3 protein: CASSLQGTNTGELFF
CDR3 DNA: TGTGCCAGCAGTCTACAGGGGACGAACACCGGGGAGCTGTTTTTT

J gene: TRBJ2-5
CDR3 length: 16
clone size: once
V gene: TRBV5-6
D gene: TRBD2
CDR3 protein: CASSLIASGREETQYF
CDR3 DNA: TGTGCCAGCAGCTTGATCGCTAGCGGGAGGGAAGAGACCCAGTACTTC

J gene: TRBJ1-5
CDR3 length: 15
clone size: once
V gene: TRBV28
D gene: NA
CDR3 protein: CASSFLQPGVKPQHF
CDR3 DNA: TGTGCCAGCAGTTTTCTCCAGCCGGGAGTTAAGCCCCAGCATTTT

J gene: TRBJ2-1
CDR3 length: 12
clone size: NA
V gene: TRBV6-6
D gene: NA
CDR3 protein: CASSAQTAEQFF
CDR3 DNA: TGTGCCAGCAGTGCACAGACCGCGGAGCAGTTCTTC

J gene: TRBJ1-2
CDR3 length: 13
clone size: once
V gene: TRBV2
D gene: NA
CDR3 protein: CASSEAVRGGYTF
CDR3 DNA: TGTGCCAGCAGTGAAGCGGTCCGGGGAGGCTACACCTTC

J gene: TRBJ1-1
CDR3 length: 17
clone size: NA
V gene: TRBV27
D gene: TRBD1
CDR3 protein: CASSPIDRGNEYTEAFF
CDR3 DNA: TGTGCCAGCAGCCCCATAGACAGGGGTAACGAATACACTGAAGCTTTCTTT

J gene: TRBJ1-1
CDR3 length: 13
clone size: NA
V gene: TRBV9
D gene: NA
CDR3 protein: CASNLQTNTEAFF
CDR3 DNA: TGTGCCAGCAATTTACAGACGAACACTGAAGCTTTCTTT

J gene: TRBJ2-7
CDR3 length: 13
clone size: once
V gene: TRBV14
D gene: NA
CDR3 protein: CASSQTGHRQQYF
CDR3 DNA: TGTGCCAGCAGCCAAACGGGACACCGGCAGCAGTACTTC

J gene: TRBJ2-5
CDR3 length: 15
clone size: NA
V gene: TRBV5-1
D gene: TRBD2
CDR3 protein: CASSSLAGAGETQYF
CDR3 DNA: TGCGCCAGCAGCTCTCTAGCGGGGGCGGGAGAGACCCAGTACTTC

J gene: TRBJ1-3
CDR3 length: 14
clone size: NA
V gene: TRBV19
D gene: TRBD1
CDR3 protein: CASIEGQAGNTIYF
CDR3 DNA: TGTGCCAGTATCGAGGGACAGGCTGGAAACACCATATATTTT

J gene: TRBJ2-1
CDR3 length: 15
clone size: NA
V gene: TRBV10-2
D gene: TRBD2
CDR3 protein: CASTEGLAGENEQFF
CDR3 DNA: TGCGCCAGCACTGAGGGACTAGCGGGAGAGAATGAGCAGTTCTTC

J gene: TRBJ2-2
CDR3 length: 16
clone size: NA
V gene: TRBV7-9
D gene: TRBD2
CDR3 protein: CASSPTSGENTGELFF
CDR3 DNA: TGTGCCAGCAGCCCAACTAGCGGGGAGAACACCGGGGAGCTGTTTTTT

J gene: TRBJ2-3
CDR3 length: 16
clone size: NA
V gene: TRBV7-6
D gene: NA
CDR3 protein: CASSLGGGPLADTQYF
CDR3 DNA: TGTGCCAGCAGCTTAGGAGGTGGCCCCCTCGCGGATACGCAGTATTTT

J gene: TRBJ2-1
CDR3 length: 13
clone size: NA
V gene: TRBV15
D gene: NA
CDR3 protein: CATSSRQEGEQFF
CDR3 DNA: TGTGCCACCAGCAGCCGGCAGGAGGGGGAGCAGTTCTTC

J gene: TRBJ2-2
CDR3 length: 18
clone size: NA
V gene: TRBV6-1
D gene: TRBD1
CDR3 protein: CASSEWFGTGALTGELFF
CDR3 DNA: TGTGCCAGCAGTGAATGGTTCGGGACAGGGGCCCTCACCGGGGAGCTGTTTTTT

J gene: TRBJ2-7
CDR3 length: 15
clone size: NA
V gene: TRBV11-3
D gene: TRBD1
CDR3 protein: CASSLKGTGPYEQYF
CDR3 DNA: TGTGCCAGCAGTTTGAAAGGGACAGGGCCCTACGAGCAGTACTTC

J gene: TRBJ2-5
CDR3 length: 11
clone size: once
V gene: TRBV11-2
D gene: NA
CDR3 protein: CASSFRGTQYF
CDR3 DNA: TGTGCCAGCAGCTTTAGGGGCACCCAGTACTTC

J gene: TRBJ2-3
CDR3 length: 16
clone size: NA
V gene: TRBV7-2
D gene: TRBD2
CDR3 protein: CASSPLSGGAGDTQYF
CDR3 DNA: TGTGCCAGCAGCCCCCTTAGCGGGGGGGCCGGAGATACGCAGTATTTT

J gene: TRBJ2-6
CDR3 length: 14
clone size: NA
V gene: TRBV10-3
D gene: NA
CDR3 protein: CAISDSSGANVLTF
CDR3 DNA: TGTGCCATCAGTGACAGCTCTGGGGCCAACGTCCTGACTTTC